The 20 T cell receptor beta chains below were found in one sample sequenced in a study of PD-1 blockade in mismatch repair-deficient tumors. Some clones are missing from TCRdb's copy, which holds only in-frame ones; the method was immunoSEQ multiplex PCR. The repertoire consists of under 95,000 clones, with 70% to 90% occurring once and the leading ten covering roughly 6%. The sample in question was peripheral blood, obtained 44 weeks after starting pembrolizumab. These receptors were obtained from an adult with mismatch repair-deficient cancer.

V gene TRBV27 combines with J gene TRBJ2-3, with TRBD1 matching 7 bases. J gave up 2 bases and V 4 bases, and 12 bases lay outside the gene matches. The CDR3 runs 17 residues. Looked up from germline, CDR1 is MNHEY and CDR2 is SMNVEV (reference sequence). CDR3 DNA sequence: TGTGCCAGCAGTTCCTCCCCGGACAGGTCATCCACAGATACGCAGTATTTT. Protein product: CASSSSPDRSSTDTQYF.

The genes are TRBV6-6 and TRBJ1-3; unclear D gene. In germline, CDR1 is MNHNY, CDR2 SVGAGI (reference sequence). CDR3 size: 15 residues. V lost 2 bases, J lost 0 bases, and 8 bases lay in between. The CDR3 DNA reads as TGTGCCAGCAGTTACCTCGTGGGCTCTGGAAACACCATATATTTT. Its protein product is CASSYLVGSGNTIYF.

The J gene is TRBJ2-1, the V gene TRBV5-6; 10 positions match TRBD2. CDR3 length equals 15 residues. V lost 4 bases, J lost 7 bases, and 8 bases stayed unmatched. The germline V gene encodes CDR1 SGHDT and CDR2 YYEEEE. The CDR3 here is CASSVRRTSGNEQFF. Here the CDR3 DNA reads TGTGCCAGCAGCGTACGCCGGACTAGCGGAAATGAGCAGTTCTTC.

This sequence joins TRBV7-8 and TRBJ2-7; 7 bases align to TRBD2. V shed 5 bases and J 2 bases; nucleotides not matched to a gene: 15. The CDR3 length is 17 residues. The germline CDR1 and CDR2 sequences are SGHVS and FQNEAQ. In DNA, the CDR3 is TGTGCCAGCAGCCCGCCCACGGGGAGGGAATACACCTACGAGCAGTACTTC. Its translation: CASSPPTGREYTYEQYF.

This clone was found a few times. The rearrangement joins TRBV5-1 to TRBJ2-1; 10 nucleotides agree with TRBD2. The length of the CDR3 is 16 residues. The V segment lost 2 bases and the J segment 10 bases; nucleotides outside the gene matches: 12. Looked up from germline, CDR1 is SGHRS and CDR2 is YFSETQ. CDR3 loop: CASSFNLAGVSWEQFF. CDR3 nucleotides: TGCGCCAGCAGCTTCAATCTAGCGGGAGTCTCATGGGAGCAGTTCTTC.

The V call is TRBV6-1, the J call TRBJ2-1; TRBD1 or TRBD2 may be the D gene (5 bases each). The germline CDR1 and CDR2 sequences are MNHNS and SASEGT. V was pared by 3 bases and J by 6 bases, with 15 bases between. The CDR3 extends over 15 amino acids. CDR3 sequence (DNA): TGTGCCAGCAGTGACATGGGGGAGCTGGGCAATGAGCAGTTCTTC. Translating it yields CASSDMGELGNEQFF.

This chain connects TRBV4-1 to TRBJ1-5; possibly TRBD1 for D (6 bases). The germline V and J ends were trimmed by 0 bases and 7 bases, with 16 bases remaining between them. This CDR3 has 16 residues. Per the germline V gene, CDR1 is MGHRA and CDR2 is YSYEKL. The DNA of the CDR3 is TGCGCCAGCAGCCAAGATCCTGGTGGGGGCTGGCAGCCCCAGCATTTT. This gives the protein CASSQDPGGGWQPQHF.

In DNA form, the CDR3 reads TGTGCCAGCAGTTTATCAGGACTAGCGGGAGGTATTATCTACGAGCAGTACTTC. Translating gives CASSLSGLAGGIIYEQYF. The gene calls are TRBV27 and TRBJ2-7, with TRBD2 matching 14 bases. This CDR3 spans 18 amino acids. J was trimmed by 3 bases and V by 0 bases; bases with no gene match: 7. CDR1 and CDR2 (germline): MNHEY, SMNVEV (reference sequence).

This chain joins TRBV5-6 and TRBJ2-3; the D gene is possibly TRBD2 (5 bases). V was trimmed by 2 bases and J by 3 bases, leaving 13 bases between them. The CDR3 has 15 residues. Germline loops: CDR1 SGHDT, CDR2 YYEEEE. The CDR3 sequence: CASSFLAFHTDTQYF. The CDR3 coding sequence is TGTGCCAGCAGCTTTTTAGCGTTCCATACAGATACGCAGTATTTT.

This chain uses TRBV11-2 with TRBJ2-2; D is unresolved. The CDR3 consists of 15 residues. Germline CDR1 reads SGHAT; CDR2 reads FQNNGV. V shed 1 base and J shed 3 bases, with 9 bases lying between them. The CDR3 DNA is TGTGCCAGCAGCTTAGGTCTCGTGGACACCGGGGAGCTGTTTTTT. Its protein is CASSLGLVDTGELFF.

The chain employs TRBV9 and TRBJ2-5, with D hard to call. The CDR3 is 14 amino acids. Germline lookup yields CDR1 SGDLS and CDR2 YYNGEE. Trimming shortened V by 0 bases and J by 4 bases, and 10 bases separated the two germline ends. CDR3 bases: TGTGCCAGCAGCGTAGGTCCCCTGGGAGAGACCCAGTACTTC. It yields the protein CASSVGPLGETQYF.

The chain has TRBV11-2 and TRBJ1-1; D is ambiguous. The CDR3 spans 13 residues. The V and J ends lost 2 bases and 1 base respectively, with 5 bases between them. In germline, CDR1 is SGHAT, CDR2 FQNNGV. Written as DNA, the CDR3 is TGTGCCAGCAGCTTATTAGGGAACACTGAAGCTTTCTTT. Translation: CASSLLGNTEAFF.

The CDR3 here is CASSGVAGTGELFF. DNA for the CDR3: TGTGCCAGCAGCGGGGTAGCGGGCACCGGGGAGCTGTTTTTT. This rearrangement joins TRBV9 to TRBJ2-2, with 7 bases that match TRBD2. After removal of 3 bases from V and 4 bases from J, the junction contained 3 bases not matched to a gene. The V gene's germline CDR1 is SGDLS and CDR2 YYNGEE. The CDR3 loop spans 14 amino acids.

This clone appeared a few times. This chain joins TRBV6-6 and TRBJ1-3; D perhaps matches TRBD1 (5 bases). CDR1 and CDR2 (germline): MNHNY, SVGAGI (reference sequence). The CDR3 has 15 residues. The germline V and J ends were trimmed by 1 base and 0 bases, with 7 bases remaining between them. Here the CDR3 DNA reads TGTGCCAGCAGTTACTGGGACGGCTCTGGAAACACCATATATTTT. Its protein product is CASSYWDGSGNTIYF.

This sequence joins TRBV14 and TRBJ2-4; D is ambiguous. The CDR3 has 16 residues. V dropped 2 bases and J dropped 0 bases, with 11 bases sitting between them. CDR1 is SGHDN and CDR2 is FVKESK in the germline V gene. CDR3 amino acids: CASSQPGPLAKNIQYF. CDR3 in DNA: TGTGCCAGCAGCCAACCGGGTCCTCTAGCCAAAAACATTCAGTACTTC. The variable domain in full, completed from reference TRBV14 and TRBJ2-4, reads EAGVTQFPSHSVIEKGQTVTLRCDPISGHDNLYWYRRVMGKEIKFLLHFVKESKQDESGMPNNRFLAERTGGTYSTLKVQPAELEDSGVYFCASSQPGPLAKNIQYFGAGTRLSVL.

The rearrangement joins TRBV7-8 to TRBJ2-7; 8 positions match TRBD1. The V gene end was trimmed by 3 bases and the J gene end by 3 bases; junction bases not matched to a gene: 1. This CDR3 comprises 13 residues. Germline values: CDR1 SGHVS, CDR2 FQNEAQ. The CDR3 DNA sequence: TGTGCCAGCAGCTTCGACAGGGGCTACGAGCAGTACTTC. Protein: CASSFDRGYEQYF.

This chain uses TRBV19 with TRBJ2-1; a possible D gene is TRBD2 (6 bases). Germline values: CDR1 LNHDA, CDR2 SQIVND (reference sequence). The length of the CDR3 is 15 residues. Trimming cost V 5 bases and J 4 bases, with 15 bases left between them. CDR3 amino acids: CASSGIRDSYNEQFF. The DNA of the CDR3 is TGTGCCAGTAGTGGGATCCGGGACTCTTACAATGAGCAGTTCTTC.

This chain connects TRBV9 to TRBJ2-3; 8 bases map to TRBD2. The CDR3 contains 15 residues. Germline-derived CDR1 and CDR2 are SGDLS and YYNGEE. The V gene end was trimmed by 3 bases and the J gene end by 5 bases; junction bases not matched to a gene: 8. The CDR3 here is CASSAWTSLLDTQYF. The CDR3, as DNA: TGTGCCAGCAGCGCATGGACTAGCCTGTTAGATACGCAGTATTTT.

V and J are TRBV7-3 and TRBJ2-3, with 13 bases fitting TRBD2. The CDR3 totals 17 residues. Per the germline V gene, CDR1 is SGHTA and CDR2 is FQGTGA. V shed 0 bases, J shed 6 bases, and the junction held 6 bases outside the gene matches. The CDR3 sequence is CASSLTRTSGGSDTQYF. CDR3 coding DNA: TGTGCCAGCAGCTTAACCCGGACTAGCGGGGGCTCCGATACGCAGTATTTT.

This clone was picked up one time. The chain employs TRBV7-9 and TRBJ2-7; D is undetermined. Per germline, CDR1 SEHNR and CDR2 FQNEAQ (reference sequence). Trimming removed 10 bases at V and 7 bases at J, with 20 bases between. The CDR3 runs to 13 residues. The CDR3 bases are TGTGCCACCGTTGAGCCCCCTCTTTGGGAGCAGTACTTC. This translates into CATVEPPLWEQYF.